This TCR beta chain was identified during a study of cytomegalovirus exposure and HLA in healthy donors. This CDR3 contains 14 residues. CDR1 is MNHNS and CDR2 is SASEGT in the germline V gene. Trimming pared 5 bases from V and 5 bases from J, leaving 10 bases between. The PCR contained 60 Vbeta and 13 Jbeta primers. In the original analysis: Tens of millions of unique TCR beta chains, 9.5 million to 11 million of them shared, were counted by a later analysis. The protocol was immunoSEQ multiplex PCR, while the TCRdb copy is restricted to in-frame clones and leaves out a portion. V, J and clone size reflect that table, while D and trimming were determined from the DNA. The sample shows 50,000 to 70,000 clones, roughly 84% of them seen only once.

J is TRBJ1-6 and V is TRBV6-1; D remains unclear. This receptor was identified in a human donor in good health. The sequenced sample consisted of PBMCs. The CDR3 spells CASSIGRDNSPLHF. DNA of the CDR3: TGTGCCAGCAGTATCGGGCGGGATAATTCACCCCTCCACTTT.